This T cell receptor (beta chain) came from a study of neurological immune-mediated disorders. Turning to the study itself: The study included approximately 34 multiple sclerosis patients, 31 relapsing-remitting and 3 secondary progressive. General study results and limits: Multiple sclerosis, the disease with the least TCR clonal expansion, fell below healthy controls, whereas HTLV-1-associated myelopathy showed the most. Among 34 multiple sclerosis patients, phylogenetic grouping put the repertoires of 18 into a single related-CDR3 cluster, a possible signature.

TCRdb reanalysed the 5' RACE reads using MiXCR and keeps one entry per CDR3 protein. This sample has about 58,000 distinct CDR3 sequences, with 2% to 3% found just once. This clonotype was seen repeatedly, ten times or more. The antigen is unknown. V was trimmed by 5 bases and J by 1 base, leaving 12 bases between them. Germline loops: CDR1 DFQATT, CDR2 SNEGSKA (reference sequence). The CDR3 consists of 14 residues. The receptor was derived from a man aged 45-65 years with multiple sclerosis. Input material: PBMCs. The rearrangement links TRBV20-1 to TRBJ2-4, with D perhaps assigned TRBD1 or TRBD2 (5 bases each). The CDR3 loop is CSAGGLSAKNIQYF. CDR3 DNA: TGCAGTGCTGGGGGTTTGTCCGCCAAAAACATTCAGTACTTC.